The 27 T cell receptor beta chains below come from one sample, sequenced in a study of cytomegalovirus exposure and HLA in healthy donors. Primers included in the PCR were 60 Vbeta and 13 Jbeta primers. Profiled with immunoSEQ multiplex PCR; TCRdb holds only in-frame clones, not every one. The data contain about 240,000 clones, 75% to 85% of them singletons. The sequencing sample was made of PBMCs. These receptor sequences come from a woman in her sixties or seventies in good health and CMV-seropositive.

This clone was picked up one time. The V and J genes are TRBV9 and TRBJ1-2, with unresolved D. The V gene lost 1 base and the J gene lost 7 bases, with 11 bases spanning the gap. Germline V gene sequence: CDR1 SGDLS, CDR2 YYNGEE. The CDR3 consists of 13 residues. The CDR3 coding sequence is TGTGCCAGCAGCGTATTAGAAGTTGGTGGCTACACCTTC. It yields the protein CASSVLEVGGYTF. The variable domain in full, with the rest retrieved from reference TRBV9 and TRBJ1-2, is DSGVTQTPKHLITATGQRVTLRCSPRSGDLSVYWYQQSLDQGLQFLIQYYNGEERAKGNILERFSAQQFPDLHSELNLSSLELGDSALYFCASSVLEVGGYTFGSGTRLTVV.

The chain joins TRBV6-6 to TRBJ1-5; D gene unclear. The V end was cut by 7 bases, the J end by 4 bases, with 20 bases between. Germline CDR1 is MNHNY and CDR2 is SVGAGI (reference sequence). The CDR3 runs to 16 residues. CDR3 in DNA: TGTGCCAGCACCCCACGGGAGGGAGCTGGAAATCAGCCCCAGCATTTT. Translation gives CASTPREGAGNQPQHF.

The rearrangement links TRBV6-6 to TRBJ2-7, with a tentative D call TRBD1 (6 bases). CDR3 size: 15 residues. Looked up from germline, CDR1 is MNHNY and CDR2 is SVGAGI (reference sequence). Trimming removed 7 bases from V and 5 bases from J, with 21 bases in between. The CDR3 spells CASTEQGLAGDEQYF. The CDR3 coding sequence is TGTGCCAGCACCGAACAGGGATTAGCAGGAGACGAGCAGTACTTC.

CDR3 in DNA: TGTGCCAGCAGCCTTGGGGCGCTGGGGACCGGGGAGCTGTTTTTT. It codes for CASSLGALGTGELFF. The gene calls are TRBV5-6 and TRBJ2-2; TRBD1 is a possible D gene (5 bases). Per the germline V gene, CDR1 is SGHDT and CDR2 is YYEEEE. Trimming cost V 4 bases and J 5 bases, with 15 bases left between them. The CDR3 totals 15 residues.

The chain couples TRBV15 to TRBJ1-1, with D tentatively TRBD1 (5 bases). Germline values: CDR1 LNHNV, CDR2 YYDKDF (reference sequence). Trimming removed 0 bases from V and 1 base from J, with 9 bases in between. This CDR3 is built from 15 residues. The CDR3 DNA reads as TGTGCCACCAGCAGAGACTCTCAGGGGAACACTGAAGCTTTCTTT. It specifies CATSRDSQGNTEAFF.

The chain employs TRBV7-8 and TRBJ2-7, with 9 bases aligning to TRBD2. J gave up 0 bases and V 3 bases, and 6 bases lay outside the gene matches. The germline gives CDR1 SGHVS, CDR2 FQNEAQ. The CDR3 length is 16 residues. Here the CDR3 reads CASSLGAGGTSYEQYF. CDR3 sequence (DNA): TGTGCCAGCAGCTTGGGTGCGGGAGGGACCTCCTACGAGCAGTACTTC.

V usage is TRBV6-1 and J usage is TRBJ1-4; tentative D call: TRBD1 (5 bases). The CDR3 length is 15 residues. Germline-derived CDR1 and CDR2 are MNHNS and SASEGT. V was cut by 6 bases and J by 8 bases, with 19 bases left in between. This chain's CDR3 is CASSPLGGGGEKLFF. In nucleotides, the CDR3 is TGTGCCAGCAGCCCTCTCGGGGGGGGTGGAGAAAAACTGTTTTTT.

Details on this clone: A read error may account for a junction end that differs from germline. The gene calls are TRBV27 and TRBJ1-6; weak D call: TRBD1 (5 bases). The V gene's germline CDR1 is MNHEY and CDR2 SMNVEV (reference sequence). The CDR3 totals 15 residues. CDR3 protein: CVSWGGNSYNSPLHF. CDR3 bases: TGTGTCAGCTGGGGGGGAAACTCCTATAATTCACCCCTCCACTTT.

The chain is built from TRBV7-9 and TRBJ2-7; 7 bases fit TRBD2. The CDR3 runs to 16 residues. Germline V CDR1 and CDR2: SEHNR, FQNEAQ (reference sequence). The V and J ends lost 2 bases and 0 bases, in that order; junction bases with no gene match: 7. CDR3: CASSLYGGRTSYEQYF. DNA for the CDR3: TGTGCCAGCAGCTTATACGGCGGGAGAACCTCCTACGAGCAGTACTTC.

V usage is TRBV14 and J usage is TRBJ2-3; 8 bases are a match to TRBD2. This CDR3 is 16 amino acids long. V gave up 4 bases and J gave up 6 bases; unmatched junction bases: 12. Germline CDR1 is SGHDN and CDR2 is FVKESK. CDR3 loop: CASSLPRGGGYDTQYF. As DNA, the CDR3 is TGTGCCAGCAGCCTTCCTCGGGGGGGAGGATACGATACGCAGTATTTT.

The rearrangement joins TRBV13 to TRBJ2-7; D gene unclear. CDR3 length: 13 amino acids. Germline CDR1 is PRHDT and CDR2 is FYEKMQ (reference sequence). V lost 2 bases, J lost 4 bases, and 9 bases lay in between. The CDR3 region is CASSLRLDYEQYF. For the CDR3, the DNA is TGTGCCAGCAGCTTACGGTTAGATTACGAGCAGTACTTC.

The rearrangement uses TRBV5-4 and TRBJ2-5; 7 bases line up with TRBD2. The CDR3 spans 16 residues. In germline, CDR1 is SGHNT, CDR2 YYREEE (reference sequence). The V gene end was trimmed by 4 bases and the J gene end by 4 bases; junction bases not matched to a gene: 13. CDR3 DNA: TGTGCCAGCAGCCTTCCCTCCCCCCGCGGGAGAGAGACCCAGTACTTC. Encoded protein: CASSLPSPRGRETQYF.

The chain employs TRBV29-1 and TRBJ2-7; D gene ambiguous. V dropped 2 bases and J dropped 2 bases, with 7 bases sitting between them. This CDR3 is 12 amino acids long. Per the germline V gene, CDR1 is SQVTM and CDR2 is ANQGSEA. The CDR3 reads CSVELQTYEQYF. The CDR3 nucleotides read TGCAGCGTTGAATTACAGACCTACGAGCAGTACTTC.

This clone appeared once. V usage is TRBV28 and J usage is TRBJ2-7; 9 nucleotides line up with TRBD1. Trimming cost V 3 bases and J 6 bases; bases outside gene matches: 9. The CDR3 runs 15 residues. CDR1 and CDR2 (germline): MDHEN, SYDVKM. The CDR3 here is CASSLLQGAGGEQYF. The CDR3 coding sequence is TGTGCCAGCAGTTTGCTACAGGGGGCGGGTGGCGAGCAGTACTTC.

The V gene is TRBV9, the J gene TRBJ2-2, with D perhaps TRBD1 (5 bases). CDR3 length equals 16 residues. Germline-derived CDR1 and CDR2 are SGDLS and YYNGEE. The V end was cut by 0 bases, the J end by 0 bases, with 9 bases between. DNA of the CDR3: TGTGCCAGCAGCGTAGACCAGGGTGCGAACACCGGGGAGCTGTTTTTT. It encodes CASSVDQGANTGELFF.

The J gene is TRBJ1-1, the V gene TRBV2; 8 nucleotides line up with TRBD1. Trimming cost V 5 bases and J 0 bases; bases outside gene matches: 5. CDR3 length: 15 amino acids. Germline CDR1 and CDR2: SNHLY and FYNNEI. CDR3 loop: CASSYRDRMNTEAFF. The DNA for the CDR3 is TGTGCCAGCAGTTACAGGGACAGGATGAACACTGAAGCTTTCTTT.

The chain recombines TRBV15 with TRBJ2-5; TRBD1 is a possible D gene (5 bases). The CDR3 totals 15 residues. V was shortened by 5 bases and J by 4 bases, with 17 bases between the two germline ends. Germline V gene lookup returns CDR1 LNHNV and CDR2 YYDKDF (reference sequence). The CDR3 reads CATSPSKGLRETQYF. CDR3 DNA sequence: TGTGCCACCAGCCCATCGAAGGGGTTGAGAGAGACCCAGTACTTC.

The J gene is TRBJ2-3, the V gene TRBV9; no definite D call. The CDR3 totals 14 residues. Germline V gene lookup returns CDR1 SGDLS and CDR2 YYNGEE. Trimming shortened V by 4 bases and J by 4 bases, and 13 bases separated the two germline ends. The CDR3 DNA reads as TGTGCCAGCAGCCCAGCGACGACCTCAGATACGCAGTATTTT. Amino acid sequence: CASSPATTSDTQYF.

The V and J genes are TRBV10-1 and TRBJ2-7; the match to TRBD2 covers 9 bases. The CDR3 runs to 16 residues. The V gene end was trimmed by 3 bases and the J gene end by 2 bases; junction bases not matched to a gene: 8. CDR1 and CDR2 (germline): WNHNN, SYGVQD (reference sequence). The CDR3 DNA follows: TGCGCCAGCAGTGACCAAGTTCTAGCGGGACCCTACGAGCAGTACTTC. It specifies CASSDQVLAGPYEQYF.

The chain has TRBV5-1 and TRBJ2-1; perhaps TRBD2 as D (6 bases). Trimming removed 0 bases at V and 0 bases at J, with 25 bases between. The CDR3 length is 21 residues. Germline CDR1 SGHRS, CDR2 YFSETQ. As DNA, the CDR3 is TGCGCCAGCAGCTTGGGGTCGGGAGCTAGCAATTGGCTTAGCTCCTACAATGAGCAGTTCTTC. Amino acids: CASSLGSGASNWLSSYNEQFF.

This clone was counted once. The J gene is TRBJ2-5, the V gene TRBV15, with 9 bases fitting TRBD1. The J call is doubtful: the DNA matches TRBJ2-7 better. This CDR3 has 15 residues. The V gene's germline CDR1 is LNHNV and CDR2 YYDKDF (reference sequence). In DNA, the CDR3 is TGTGCCACCAGCGAACCGGGACAGGGACCCTACGAGCAGTACTTC. Protein product: CATSEPGQGPYEQYF.

The V and J genes are TRBV19 and TRBJ1-4; D gene uncertain. Trimming removed 6 bases from V and 4 bases from J, with 15 bases in between. The CDR3 loop spans 15 amino acids. CDR1 is LNHDA, CDR2 SQIVND, per germline (reference sequence). Written as DNA, the CDR3 is TGTGCCAGTAGGGAGGCCGGCGGAATTAATGAAAAACTGTTTTTT. It codes for CASREAGGINEKLFF.

The CDR3 region has the DNA TGTGCCAGCAGCCCGGGGATATATGGCTACACCTTC. It specifies CASSPGIYGYTF. The chain links TRBV7-9 to TRBJ1-2; D gene ambiguous. With 5 bases removed from V and 5 bases from J, the gap between germline ends came to 9 bases. This CDR3 has 12 amino acids. Germline CDR1 and CDR2: SEHNR and FQNEAQ (reference sequence).

The chain links TRBV5-1 to TRBJ1-4; 8 bases fit TRBD1. This CDR3 is built from 17 residues. Trimming at V came to 2 bases and at J to 8 bases, leaving 14 bases not matched to a gene. CDR1 and CDR2 (germline): SGHRS, YFSETQ. The CDR3 spells CASSFSPTDRVGEKLFF. CDR3 DNA: TGCGCCAGCAGCTTTTCGCCTACGGACAGGGTCGGGGAAAAACTGTTTTTT.

The gene calls are TRBV29-1 and TRBJ2-7; no clear D. Trimming removed 0 bases from V and 7 bases from J, with 10 bases in between. This CDR3 has 12 amino acids. The germline gives CDR1 SQVTM, CDR2 ANQGSEA. CDR3 residues: CSVEDPGFEQYF. The CDR3, as DNA: TGCAGCGTTGAAGATCCAGGCTTTGAGCAGTACTTC.

The chain combines TRBV30 with TRBJ2-1; 7 bases line up with TRBD2. This CDR3 contains 17 residues. Trimming took 2 bases from V and 0 from J; bases not matched to a gene: 10. From germline, CDR1 is GTSNPN and CDR2 SVGIG (reference sequence). The CDR3: CAWSSHGRTSSYNEQFF. CDR3 coding DNA: TGTGCCTGGAGTTCACACGGGAGGACCAGCTCCTACAATGAGCAGTTCTTC.

The V gene is TRBV6-6, the J gene TRBJ2-5, with D perhaps matching TRBD2 (6 bases). Germline V lookup: CDR1 MNHNY, CDR2 SVGAGI (reference sequence). V gave up 6 bases and J gave up 2 bases, with 13 bases separating them. This CDR3 is 14 amino acids long. The CDR3 region is CASSPGGRQETQYF. CDR3 sequence (DNA): TGTGCCAGCAGCCCCGGGGGAAGACAAGAGACCCAGTACTTC.